This T cell receptor (beta chain) was captured in a study of molecular identifiers for immune sequencing clone quantification. Each library that profiled naive CD8 cells came from roughly 18,000 to 920,000 sorted cells with 10%, 30% or 50% RNA. In germline, CDR1 is SQVTM, CDR2 ANQGSEA. The CDR3 contains 15 residues. Trimming removed 6 bases from V and 4 bases from J; junction bases left unmatched: 14. MiXCR, applied by TCRdb to the PCR reads, yields one record per CDR3 protein. Of several thousand distinct CDR3 sequences in the sample, roughly a third were seen once. Study-wide results and caveats: Among about a million naive cells, spiked Jurkat TCR RNA from a single cell was reportedly detectable. In naive cells, under 1% of molecules belonged to clones above 20 RNA copies, against over 99% in effector cells.

On this clonotype itself: Its antigen is unknown.

The specimen was naive CD8+ T cells from blood, with Jurkat cell RNA spiked in. The subset was: FACS-sorted CD8+CD4-CCR7+CD45RA+ naive T cells. This chain links TRBV29-1 with TRBJ1-1; 7 nucleotides line up with TRBD1. This TCR came from a human donor in good health. Some libraries in this study had Jurkat cell RNA spiked in. CDR3 DNA: TGCAGCGTCACCGGAGGACAGGTTGTAGGCACTGAAGCTTTCTTT. Protein sequence: CSVTGGQVVGTEAFF. The full variable domain, rest sourced from reference TRBV29-1 and TRBJ1-1, is SAVISQKPSRDICQRGTSLTIQCQVDSQVTMMFWYRQQPGQSLTLIATANQGSEATYESGFVIDKFPISRPNLTFSTLTVSNMSPEDSSIYLCSVTGGQVVGTEAFFGQGTRLTVV.